Listed below are T cell receptor beta chains from one sample, sequenced in a study of blood T cell repertoires in COVID-19. Some clones are missing from TCRdb's copy, which holds only in-frame ones; the method was immunoSEQ multiplex PCR. The profile covers about 280,000 clones, with 85% to 90% appearing a single time and about 1.7% taken by the ten largest. The sequencing sample was made of PBMCs or T cells enriched from blood (not recorded which). Receptors originate from a woman between 18 and 29 years old with acute COVID-19. The CDR3 runs from the conserved cysteine through the conserved F or W. Fields, in order: D gene, V gene, J gene, clone size, CDR3 DNA, CDR3 protein. The D gene is left open where the match is weak. Size is stated for part of the rows, as once, few or many counts, or as a class when the clone is expanded.

>.|TRBV29-1|TRBJ1-5|.
TGCAGCGTTGCGTCAGGGTTCGATCAGCCCCAGCATTTT
CSVASGFDQPQHF
>.|TRBV5-4|TRBJ2-1|.
TGTGCCAGCAGCTTGTCAGGGGCGCGGGAGCAGTTCTTC
CASSLSGAREQFF
>.|TRBV30|TRBJ1-2|.
TGTGCCTGGAGTTCGGGGGATGGCTACACCTTC
CAWSSGDGYTF
>.|TRBV27|TRBJ1-2|.
TGTGCCAGCAGTTTATACAGTAACTATGGCTACACCTTC
CASSLYSNYGYTF
>TRBD2|TRBV29-1|TRBJ2-3|.
TGCAGCGTTGAATCCCCCGCTAGCGGGGGGGGAGATACGCAGTATTTT
CSVESPASGGGDTQYF
>.|TRBV27|TRBJ2-3|once
TGTGCCAGCAGTGAGACTAGAGATACGCAGTATTTT
CASSETRDTQYF
>.|TRBV29-1|TRBJ2-3|once
TGCAGCGTCTATAGGGGATTATATCAGGCGCAGTATTTT
CSVYRGLYQAQYF
>.|TRBV4-2|TRBJ2-7|.
TGTGCCAGCAGCCGGGTAGCGGAATCCCCCTACGAGCAGTACTTC
CASSRVAESPYEQYF
>.|TRBV21-1|TRBJ2-7|.
TGTGCCAGCAGCACCCGCCTGGACAAGAACTACGAGCAGTACTTC
CASSTRLDKNYEQYF
>.|TRBV28|TRBJ1-2|.
TGTGCCAGCAGTTGGGGACTATTGGGCGGCTACACCTTC
CASSWGLLGGYTF
>.|TRBV28|TRBJ2-2|.
TGTGCCAGCAGCCTCAACGCGGGCTACCACGGGGAGCTGTTTTTT
CASSLNAGYHGELFF
>TRBD2|TRBV28|TRBJ2-3|.
TGTGCCAGCAGTTTCGTCTCGGGGGGGACTTTCACAGATACGCAGTATTTT
CASSFVSGGTFTDTQYF
>TRBD1|TRBV7-6|TRBJ2-7|.
TGTGCCAGCAGCCAACGAGGACAGGGCTACGAGCAGTACTTC
CASSQRGQGYEQYF
>.|TRBV18|TRBJ1-2|.
TGTGCCAGCTCACCTATGGACAATATCTATGGCTACACCTTC
CASSPMDNIYGYTF
>.|TRBV27|TRBJ1-1|.
TGTGCCAGCAGTCCAGGGAGGGGAAGGGGGAACACTGAAGCTTTCTTT
CASSPGRGRGNTEAFF
>TRBD2|TRBV6-2/TRBV6-3|TRBJ2-7|.
TGTGCCAGCAGTTACTCCCGGACTAGCGGAACCTACGAGCAGTACTTC
CASSYSRTSGTYEQYF
>TRBD1|TRBV6-6|TRBJ1-5|once
TGTGCCAGCAGTACCCGGGACAGTAACAATCAGCCCCAGCATTTT
CASSTRDSNNQPQHF
>.|TRBV9|TRBJ2-5|.
TGTGCCAGCAGCGTGAACACAGGGACCCAAGAGACCCAGTACTTC
CASSVNTGTQETQYF
>.|TRBV4-1|TRBJ1-1|.
TGCGCCAGCAGCCAAGTTCTGTCCCCGAACACTGAAGCTTTCTTT
CASSQVLSPNTEAFF
>TRBD2|TRBV19|TRBJ2-7|.
TGTGCCAGTAGTCCCTTACTTTCTAGCGGGAGCGACGAGCAGTACTTC
CASSPLLSSGSDEQYF
>TRBD1|TRBV7-9|TRBJ2-7|.
TGTGCCAGCAGCGCCCGGGACAGAGAAGTCTACGAGCAGTACTTC
CASSARDREVYEQYF
>.|TRBV5-1|TRBJ1-4|.
TGCGCCAGCAGCTTCGTGGCACGTTTCTCAACTAATGAAAAACTGTTTTTT
CASSFVARFSTNEKLFF
>.|TRBV7-8|TRBJ2-3|.
TGTGCCAGCAGCCCGGTTACTTATGCTCCCACAGATACGCAGTATTTT
CASSPVTYAPTDTQYF
>.|TRBV3-1/TRBV3-2|TRBJ1-2|.
TGTGCCAGCAGCCTAAGCGGGGGGTATGGCTACACCTTC
CASSLSGGYGYTF
>.|TRBV27|TRBJ2-1|.
TGTGCCAGCAGTTCAGGGGGGATTTGGAATGAGCAGTTCTTC
CASSSGGIWNEQFF
>.|TRBV24-1|TRBJ2-2|.
TGTGCCACCAGTGAGACCAGGGGTACCGGGGAGCTGTTTTTT
CATSETRGTGELFF